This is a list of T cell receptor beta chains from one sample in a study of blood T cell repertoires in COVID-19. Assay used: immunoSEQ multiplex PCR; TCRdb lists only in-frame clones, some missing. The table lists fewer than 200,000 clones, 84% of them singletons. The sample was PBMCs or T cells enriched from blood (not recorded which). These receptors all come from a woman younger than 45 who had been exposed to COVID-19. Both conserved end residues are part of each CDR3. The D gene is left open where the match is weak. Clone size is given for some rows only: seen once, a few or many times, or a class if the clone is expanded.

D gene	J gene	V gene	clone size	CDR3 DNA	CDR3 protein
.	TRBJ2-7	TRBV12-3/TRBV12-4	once	TGTGCCAGCAGTTTAGAGAGATTCTACGAGCAGTACTTC	CASSLERFYEQYF
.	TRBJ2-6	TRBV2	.	TGTGCCAGCAGTGAACTCGTTCCGGGGGCCAACGTCCTGACTTTC	CASSELVPGANVLTF
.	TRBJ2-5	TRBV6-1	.	TGTGCCAGCAGTGTCGGTATGGGTGCGGGTATGGAGACCCAGTACTTC	CASSVGMGAGMETQYF
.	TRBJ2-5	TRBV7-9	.	TGTGCCAGCAGCTTAGGGACCGAAGCTAGGGGGACCCAGTACTTC	CASSLGTEARGTQYF
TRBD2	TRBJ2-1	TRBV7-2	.	TGTGCCAGCAGCTTAAGGCGGGGGGGCCCCAATGAGCAGTTCTTC	CASSLRRGGPNEQFF
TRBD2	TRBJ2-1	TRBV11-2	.	TGTGCCAGCAGCCTCCAGCGGGGGGGCGATGAGCAGTTCTTC	CASSLQRGGDEQFF
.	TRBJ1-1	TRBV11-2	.	TGTGCCAGCAGCTTAGTAGCGGGGGCGGGCACTGAAGCTTTCTTT	CASSLVAGAGTEAFF
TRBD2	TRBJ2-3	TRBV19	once	TGTGCCAGTAGTATAGTCCCAGCGGGGACGTACACAGATACGCAGTATTTT	CASSIVPAGTYTDTQYF
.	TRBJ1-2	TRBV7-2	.	TGTGCCAGCAGCTTATTGGGTCTTGGGGAGGGCTACACCTTC	CASSLLGLGEGYTF
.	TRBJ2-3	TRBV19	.	TGTGCCAGTAGCCCACCGGTAGGGGGGGCGGAAGATACGCAGTATTTT	CASSPPVGGAEDTQYF